This TCR beta chain originates from a study of radiation and T cells in renal cell carcinoma (TCRdb year 2020). With regard to the full study: The samples were drawn from a clinical trial, where primary renal cell carcinomas were treated with 15 Gy of stereotactic body radiation therapy and then removed by nephrectomy 4 weeks afterward. In total, 50 to 55 samples, comprising approximately 26 tumors and 27 peripheral blood samples, were subjected to TCR beta sequencing. A total of 4 million to 5 million unique CDR3 nucleotide sequences, encoding 2.7 million or so unique CDR3 amino acid sequences, were found across all 55 or so samples.

The germline V gene encodes CDR1 SGDLS and CDR2 YYNGEE. V is shortened by 0 bases, J by 7 bases, and the region joining them spans 10 bases. Reading from cysteine to phenylalanine, the CDR3 counts 13 amino acids. The retained sequence is limited to the CDR3, 39 bases, with the frame set at the first base. Interpreted using the paper, the time point label stands for: baseline pretreatment blood. Read against the paper, the sample's treatment or condition label means: 15 Gy SBRT to primary tumor, nephrectomy 4 weeks later. To track tumor-enriched clonotypes, serial peripheral blood was sampled from radiation-treated patients at baseline and at 2 weeks and 4 weeks after SBRT. Every patient had renal cell carcinoma of clear cell pathology. The QIAamp DNA Blood Mini Kit (Qiagen) was used to prepare genomic DNA for TCR sequencing. The analyses included just those samples that passed every quality control check.

The paper as a whole reports these results and caveats: Because pretreatment tumor biopsies were not available, the study could not determine whether clonotypes were already present within the tumor at baseline. In blood, the top tumor clonotypes increased from baseline to 2 weeks after radiation and then shrank by 4 weeks, which suggests a temporary expansion of tumor-resident clones. Dynamics of the blood repertoire were not tracked past 4 weeks after treatment. Because the trial had a single-armed design, the trial could not examine how radiation dose or scheduling affected the TCR repertoire.

TCR beta libraries were generated from genomic DNA with the immunoSEQ kit, following the manufacturer's recommendations. Library preparation used a first multiplex PCR with proprietary primers, then a second PCR adding unique barcodes, with bead cleanups after each round. A positive control reaction and a negative control reaction, both provided in the kit, were run with every batch of samples. The final libraries were assessed on an Agilent 4200 TapeStation D1000 ScreenTape, pooled by volume, and quantified by qPCR. An Illumina NextSeq500 fitted with a MidOutput 150-cycle cartridge performed the sequencing, running 156 Read1 cycles and 15 Index1 cycles with the kit's custom primers. The pooled library was loaded at approximately 0.92 pM with about 20% PhiX control spiked in. The authors' analysis ran thus. Vendor-processed data were analyzed in R, with a clonotype defined as all T cells sharing the same CDR3 nucleotide sequence. For clone abundance analyses, frequencies were normalized to the 10,000 most abundant clones per sample. Before analysis, public T cell clones were removed, and these numbered fewer than six per sample on average. A difference in abundance of at least 32-fold between compartments was used to define tumor-enriched and baseline blood-enriched clonotypes. Clonotypes expanded or contracted between blood time points were identified with a beta-binomial differential abundance model. Similarity between tumor and blood repertoires was quantified using the Baroni-Urbani and Buser coefficient, and groups were compared with two-tailed Wilcoxon tests in R. TCRdb carries this immuneACCESS record with in-frame sequences only. Its versions omit some clonotypes, under half of them owing to an unresolved V gene in the studies checked, with the rest unexplained. Clone size and V and J calls were adopted from that table, with D and trimming inferred from the DNA. This sample has 100,000 to 150,000 clones in its table, and roughly 80% of those were observed once. About 3% of the sample belongs to the ten largest clones.

Worth noting for this clone: Its antigen target is currently unknown. There are no base qualities to consult, and no much larger clone falls within one base.

This specimen was blood, taken from a patient whose treatment included radiotherapy and nephrectomy. The receptor's source is a woman aged 60-75 years with renal cell carcinoma. The V gene is TRBV9 and the J gene is TRBJ1-2, with a tentative D gene TRBD1 over 5 matching bases. DNA sequence: TGTGCCAGCAGCGTAGGAGAGGGGTTTGGCTACACCTTC. This is translated as CASSVGEGFGYTF.